The text below deals with one T cell receptor beta chain. The antigen is undetermined. Researchers ran the PCR with 60 Vbeta and 13 Jbeta primers. The data were produced by immunoSEQ multiplex PCR, yet TCRdb's version contains in-frame clones alone and is incomplete. The table shows 100,000 to 150,000 clones, with about 80% occurring only once. The data were obtained in a study of cytomegalovirus exposure and HLA in healthy donors. The CDR3 sequence is 17 residues long. V was clipped by 1 base and J by 2 bases; unmatched bases: 9. The germline V gene has CDR1 SGHVS and CDR2 FQNEAQ. General study findings and limits: In most subjects, TCR beta sequences reportedly gave accurate predictions of HLA-A and HLA-B alleles.

The chain combines TRBV7-8 with TRBJ2-7, with 9 bases matching TRBD1. Sample: PBMCs. The source is a girl aged 2 to 9 in good health and CMV-seronegative. This chain's CDR3 is CASSLGVEGTGTYEQYF. DNA for the CDR3: TGTGCCAGCAGCTTAGGGGTCGAGGGGACAGGGACCTACGAGCAGTACTTC.